These T cell receptor beta chains were read from a single sample in a study of OX40 agonist ivuxolimab in advanced cancers. Profiled with immunoSEQ multiplex PCR; TCRdb holds only in-frame clones, not every one. The profile shows 70,000 to 80,000 clones, 87% of them singletons. Sequenced here: CD4+ or CD8+ T cells sorted from blood, sampled in a trial of the OX40 agonist ivuxolimab. These receptors were obtained from an adult with an advanced solid tumor such as melanoma, head and neck, liver or kidney cancer. Each CDR3 is given with its conserved first and last residue. A D gene is named only where the DNA matches it firmly. Clone sizes are given selectively: once, few, many, or a class where the clone is expanded.

abundance,j_gene,d_gene,v_gene,CDR3aa,CDR3nt
NA,TRBJ1-4,NA,TRBV6-1,CASSESPSTNEKLFF,TGTGCCAGCAGTGAGTCACCATCAACTAATGAAAAACTGTTTTTT
NA,TRBJ2-1,NA,TRBV5-6,CASRPGWGGLEQFF,TGTGCCAGCAGACCAGGTTGGGGCGGGCTTGAGCAGTTCTTC
once,TRBJ2-7,TRBD1,TRBV5-6,CASSPTGARAYEQYF,TGTGCCAGCAGCCCGACAGGGGCAAGAGCCTACGAGCAGTACTTC
NA,TRBJ1-6,TRBD1,TRBV2,CASSDRTGATNSPLHF,TGTGCCAGCAGTGATAGGACAGGGGCGACTAATTCACCCCTCCACTTT
NA,TRBJ2-2,NA,TRBV2,CASKAEGTGELFF,TGTGCCAGTAAAGCGGAGGGGACCGGGGAGCTGTTTTTT
NA,TRBJ2-7,TRBD1,TRBV28,CASRTGGKSEQYF,TGTGCCAGCAGAACAGGGGGAAAAAGCGAGCAGTACTTC
NA,TRBJ2-3,NA,TRBV5-8,CASSLAGFSSTDTQYF,TGTGCCAGCAGCTTGGCCGGCTTCTCTAGCACAGATACGCAGTATTTT
NA,TRBJ2-7,TRBD1,TRBV5-6,CASSWDRGNYEQYF,TGTGCCAGCAGCTGGGACAGGGGGAACTACGAGCAGTACTTC
NA,TRBJ2-3,NA,TRBV6-4,CASSAGALTDTQYF,TGTGCCAGCAGCGCGGGGGCCCTCACAGATACGCAGTATTTT
NA,TRBJ2-5,TRBD2,TRBV19,CASSGLAGGAETQYF,TGTGCCAGTAGCGGACTAGCGGGAGGGGCAGAGACCCAGTACTTC
NA,TRBJ2-3,NA,TRBV5-1,CASSLGGYTDTQYF,TGCGCCAGCAGCTTGGGGGGGTACACAGATACGCAGTATTTT
NA,TRBJ1-1,NA,TRBV7-2,CASSLTGINTEAFF,TGTGCCAGCAGCTTGACAGGAATAAACACTGAAGCTTTCTTT
NA,TRBJ1-3,NA,TRBV9,CASSAPPGKTGNTIYF,TGTGCCAGCAGCGCCCCCCCTGGGAAGACTGGAAACACCATATATTTT
NA,TRBJ1-2,NA,TRBV7-2,CASSLGVGSYGYTF,TGTGCCAGCAGCTTAGGGGTTGGGAGCTATGGCTACACCTTC
few,TRBJ2-2,NA,TRBV28,CARQDPNTGELFF,TGTGCCCGACAGGACCCGAACACCGGGGAGCTGTTTTTT
NA,TRBJ1-3,NA,TRBV5-6,CASRFRARSGNTIYF,TGTGCCAGCAGATTTAGGGCCCGCTCTGGAAACACCATATATTTT
NA,TRBJ2-5,NA,TRBV7-9,CASSLWRGGQETQYF,TGTGCCAGCAGCTTATGGCGAGGTGGGCAAGAGACCCAGTACTTC
NA,TRBJ1-2,NA,TRBV7-9,CASSLMGGQNYGYTF,TGTGCCAGCAGCTTAATGGGGGGGCAGAACTATGGCTACACCTTC
NA,TRBJ2-1,NA,TRBV11-2,CASSSLRVDEQFF,TGTGCCAGCAGTTCTCTCCGCGTGGATGAGCAGTTCTTC
NA,TRBJ1-4,NA,TRBV19,CASSTVSATNEKLFF,TGTGCCAGTTCGACAGTGTCTGCAACTAATGAAAAACTGTTTTTT
NA,TRBJ1-5,NA,TRBV6-1,CASSEGFTVYSNQPQHF,TGTGCCAGCAGTGAAGGGTTTACAGTCTATAGCAATCAGCCCCAGCATTTT
NA,TRBJ1-1,TRBD1,TRBV11-2,CASSSRQGELWPFF,TGTGCCAGCAGCTCCCGACAGGGCGAACTTTGGCCTTTCTTT
NA,TRBJ2-3,TRBD1,TRBV29-1,CSAMDRVYSDTQYF,TGCAGCGCTATGGACAGGGTATATTCAGATACGCAGTATTTT
NA,TRBJ1-5,NA,TRBV5-1,CASSLGGYNQPQHF,TGCGCCAGCAGCTTGGGGGGCTACAATCAGCCCCAGCATTTT
NA,TRBJ2-2,NA,TRBV6-1,CASSDTNTGELFF,TGTGCCAGCAGTGACACAAACACCGGGGAGCTGTTTTTT
NA,TRBJ2-7,NA,TRBV5-1,CASSLDGYPYEQYF,TGCGCCAGCAGCTTGGACGGTTACCCCTACGAGCAGTACTTC
NA,TRBJ2-2,NA,TRBV30,CAWSGLSVGELFF,TGTGCCTGGAGTGGTCTTTCAGTCGGGGAGCTGTTTTTT
NA,TRBJ2-5,NA,TRBV29-1,CSVGAGRETQYF,TGCAGCGTTGGGGCAGGCAGGGAGACCCAGTACTTC
NA,TRBJ2-7,NA,TRBV25-1,CASSVPGPLRDEQYF,TGTGCCAGCAGTGTCCCTGGGCCCTTGAGAGACGAGCAGTACTTC
once,TRBJ2-7,NA,TRBV29-1,CSVGWSTAYEQYF,TGCAGCGTTGGCTGGTCAACGGCCTACGAGCAGTACTTC